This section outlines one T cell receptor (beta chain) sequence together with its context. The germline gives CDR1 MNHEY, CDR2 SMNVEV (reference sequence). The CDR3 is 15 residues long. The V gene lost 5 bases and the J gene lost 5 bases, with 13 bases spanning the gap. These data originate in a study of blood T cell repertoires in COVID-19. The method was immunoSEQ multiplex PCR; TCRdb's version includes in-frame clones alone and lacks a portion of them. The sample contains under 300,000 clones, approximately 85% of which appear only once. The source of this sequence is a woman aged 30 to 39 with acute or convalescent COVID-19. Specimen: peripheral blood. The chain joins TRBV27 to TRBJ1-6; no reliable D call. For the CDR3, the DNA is TGTGCCAGCAGTCCCGGGAATCGGAATAATTCACCCCTCCACTTT. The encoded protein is CASSPGNRNNSPLHF.